The sequence of this TCR beta chain was determined in a study of shared clonotypes between healthy human individuals. Every one of the donors was a Caucasian adult that lived in Nashville, Tennessee. Sequencing used immunoSEQ multiplex PCR; TCRdb keeps in-frame clones, though not all of them. This sample has around 1.6 million clones, with 95% to 99% found just once. With V trimmed by 4 bases and J by 5 bases, 7 bases remained unmatched. CDR3 length equals 14 residues. CDR1 and CDR2 (germline): GTSNPN, SVGIG (reference sequence). This clonotype was sampled from a man aged 25-40 years in good health. The sequencing sample was made of naive CD4+ T cells sorted from blood. Specified subset: CD45RA+ positively selected. The V and J genes are TRBV30 and TRBJ1-1; 10 nucleotides align to TRBD1. The CDR3 spells CAWKRDRGGTEAFF. The CDR3 DNA is TGTGCCTGGAAGCGGGACAGGGGCGGTACTGAAGCTTTCTTT.